This T cell receptor (beta chain) was sequenced in a study of early T cells in non-severe SARS-CoV-2 infection. Germline values: CDR1 MRHNA, CDR2 SNTAGT. CDR3 length: 15 residues. V lost 2 bases to trimming and J lost 6 bases, with 11 bases between them. TCRdb reanalysed the 5' RACE reads using MiXCR and keeps one entry per CDR3 protein. The sample lists 80,000 to 95,000 distinct CDR3 sequences; more than 13% were seen once. V is TRBV6-4 and J is TRBJ1-6; the D is unclear. The sequenced sample consisted of whole blood. The clonotype originates from an adult who was a healthcare worker with PCR-confirmed SARS-CoV-2 infection or an uninfected control (not recorded which). The DNA for the CDR3 is TGTGCCAGCAGTGACGCCGCAGATGGTAATTCACCCCTCCACTTT. It yields the protein CASSDAADGNSPLHF.